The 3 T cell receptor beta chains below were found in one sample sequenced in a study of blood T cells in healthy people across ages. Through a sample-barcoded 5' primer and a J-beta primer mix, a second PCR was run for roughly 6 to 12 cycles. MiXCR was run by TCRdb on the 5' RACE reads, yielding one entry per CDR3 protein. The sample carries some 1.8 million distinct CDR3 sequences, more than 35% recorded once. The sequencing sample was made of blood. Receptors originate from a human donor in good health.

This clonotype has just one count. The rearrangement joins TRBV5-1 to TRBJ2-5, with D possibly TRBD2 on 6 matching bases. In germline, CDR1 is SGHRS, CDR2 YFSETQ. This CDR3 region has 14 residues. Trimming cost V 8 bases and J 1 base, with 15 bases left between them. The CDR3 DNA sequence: TGCGCCAGTAGCCCGTGGCGGGGCCAAGAGACCCAGTACTTC. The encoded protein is CASSPWRGQETQYF.

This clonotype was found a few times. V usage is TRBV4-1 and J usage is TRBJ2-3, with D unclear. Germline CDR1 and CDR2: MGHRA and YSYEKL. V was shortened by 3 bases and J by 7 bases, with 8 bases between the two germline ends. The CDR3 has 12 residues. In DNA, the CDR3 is TGCGCCAGCAGCCACATCTTGAATACGCAGTATTTT. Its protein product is CASSHILNTQYF.

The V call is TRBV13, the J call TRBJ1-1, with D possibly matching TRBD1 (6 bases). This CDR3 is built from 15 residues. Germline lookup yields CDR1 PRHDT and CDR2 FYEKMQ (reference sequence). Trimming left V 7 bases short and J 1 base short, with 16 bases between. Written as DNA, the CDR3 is TGTGCCAGCATGACTTCGGGACATTGGAACACTGAAGCTTTCTTT. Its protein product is CASMTSGHWNTEAFF.